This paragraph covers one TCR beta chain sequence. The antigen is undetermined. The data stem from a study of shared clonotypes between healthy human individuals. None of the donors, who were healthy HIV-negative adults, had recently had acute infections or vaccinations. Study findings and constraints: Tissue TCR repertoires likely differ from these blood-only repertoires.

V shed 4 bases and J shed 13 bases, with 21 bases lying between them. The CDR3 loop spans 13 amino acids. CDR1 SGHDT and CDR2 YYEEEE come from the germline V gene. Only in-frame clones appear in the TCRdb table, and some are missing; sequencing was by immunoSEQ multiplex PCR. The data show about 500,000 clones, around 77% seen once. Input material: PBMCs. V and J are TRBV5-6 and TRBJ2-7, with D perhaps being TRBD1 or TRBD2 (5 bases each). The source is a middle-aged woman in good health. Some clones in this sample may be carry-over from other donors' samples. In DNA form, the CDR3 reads TGTGCCAGCAGCAGCTCCGGGACGCTGAGCAAATACTTC. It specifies CASSSSGTLSKYF.